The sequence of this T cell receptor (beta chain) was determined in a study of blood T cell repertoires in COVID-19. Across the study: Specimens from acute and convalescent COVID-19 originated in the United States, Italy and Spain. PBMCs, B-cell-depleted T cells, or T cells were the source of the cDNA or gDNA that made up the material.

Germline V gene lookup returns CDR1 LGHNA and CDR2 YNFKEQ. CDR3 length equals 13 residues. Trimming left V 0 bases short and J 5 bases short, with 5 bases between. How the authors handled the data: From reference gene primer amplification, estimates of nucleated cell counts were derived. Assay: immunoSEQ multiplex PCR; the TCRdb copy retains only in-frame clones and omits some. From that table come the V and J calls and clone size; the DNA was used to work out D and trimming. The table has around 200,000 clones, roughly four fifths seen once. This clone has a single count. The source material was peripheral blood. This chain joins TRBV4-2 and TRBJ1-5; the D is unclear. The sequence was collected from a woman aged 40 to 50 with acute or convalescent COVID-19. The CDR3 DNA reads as TGTGCCAGCAGCCAAGATTCGGATCAGCCCCAGCATTTT. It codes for CASSQDSDQPQHF.